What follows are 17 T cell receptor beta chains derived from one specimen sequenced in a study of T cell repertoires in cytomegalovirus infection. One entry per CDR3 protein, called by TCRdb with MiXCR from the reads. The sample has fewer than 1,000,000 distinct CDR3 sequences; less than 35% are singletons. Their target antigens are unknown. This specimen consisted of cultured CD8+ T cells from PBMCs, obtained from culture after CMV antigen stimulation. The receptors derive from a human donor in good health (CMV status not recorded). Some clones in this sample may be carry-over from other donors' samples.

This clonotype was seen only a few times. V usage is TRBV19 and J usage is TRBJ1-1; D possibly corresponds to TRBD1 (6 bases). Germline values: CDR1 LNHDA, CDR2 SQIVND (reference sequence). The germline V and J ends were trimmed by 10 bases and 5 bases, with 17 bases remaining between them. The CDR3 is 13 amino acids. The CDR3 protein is CATRGRGDTEAFF. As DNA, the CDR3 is TGTGCCACCAGAGGAAGGGGGGATACTGAAGCTTTCTTT.

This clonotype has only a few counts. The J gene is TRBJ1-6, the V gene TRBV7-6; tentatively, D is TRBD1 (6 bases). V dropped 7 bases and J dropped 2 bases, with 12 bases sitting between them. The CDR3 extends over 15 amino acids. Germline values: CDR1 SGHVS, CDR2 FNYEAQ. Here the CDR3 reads CASTKGGAYNSPLHF. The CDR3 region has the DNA TGTGCCAGCACTAAAGGGGGAGCCTATAATTCACCCCTCCACTTT.

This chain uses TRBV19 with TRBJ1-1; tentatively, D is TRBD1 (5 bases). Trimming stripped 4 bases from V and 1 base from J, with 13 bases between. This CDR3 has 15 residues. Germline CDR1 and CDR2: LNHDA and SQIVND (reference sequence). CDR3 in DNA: TGTGCCAGTAGTACCCGCAGGGCCCAGAACACTGAAGCTTTCTTT. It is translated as CASSTRRAQNTEAFF.

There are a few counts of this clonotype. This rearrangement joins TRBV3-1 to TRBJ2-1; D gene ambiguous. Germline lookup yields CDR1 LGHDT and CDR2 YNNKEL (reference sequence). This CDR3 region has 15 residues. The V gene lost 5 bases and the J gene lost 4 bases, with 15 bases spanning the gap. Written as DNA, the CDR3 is TGTGCCAGCAGCTCAGTAGTACTCCCATACAATGAGCAGTTCTTC. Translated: CASSSVVLPYNEQFF.

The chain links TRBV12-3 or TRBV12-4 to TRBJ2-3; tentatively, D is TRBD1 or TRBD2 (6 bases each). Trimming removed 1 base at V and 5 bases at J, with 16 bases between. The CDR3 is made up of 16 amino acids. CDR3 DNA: TGTGCCAGCAGTTTAGGGTGGGGGGCGCAGGGAGATACGCAGTATTTT. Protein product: CASSLGWGAQGDTQYF.

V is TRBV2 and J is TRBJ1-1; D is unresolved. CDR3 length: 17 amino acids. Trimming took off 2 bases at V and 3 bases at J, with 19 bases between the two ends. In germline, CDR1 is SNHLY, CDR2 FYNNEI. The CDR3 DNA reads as TGTGCCAGCAGTGAATGGGCCCTGGCGTTGAGCGACACTGAAGCTTTCTTT. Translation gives CASSEWALALSDTEAFF.

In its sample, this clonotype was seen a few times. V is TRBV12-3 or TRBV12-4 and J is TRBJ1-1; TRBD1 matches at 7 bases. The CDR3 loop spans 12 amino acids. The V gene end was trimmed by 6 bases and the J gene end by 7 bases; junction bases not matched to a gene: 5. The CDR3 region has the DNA TGTGCCAGCAGGGGGACAGCTGATGAAGCTTTCTTT. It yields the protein CASRGTADEAFF.

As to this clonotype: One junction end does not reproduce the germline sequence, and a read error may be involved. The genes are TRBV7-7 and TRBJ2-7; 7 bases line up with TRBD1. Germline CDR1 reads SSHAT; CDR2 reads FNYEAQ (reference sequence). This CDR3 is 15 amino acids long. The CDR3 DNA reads TGTGCTAGCAGCTTAATGGCAGGGGGATCCTACGAGCAGTACTTC. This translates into CASSLMAGGSYEQYF.

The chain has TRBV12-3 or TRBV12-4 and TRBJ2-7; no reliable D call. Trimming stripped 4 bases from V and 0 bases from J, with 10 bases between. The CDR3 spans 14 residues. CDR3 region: CASSYGVSSYEQYF. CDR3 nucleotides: TGTGCCAGCAGTTACGGCGTCAGCTCCTACGAGCAGTACTTC.

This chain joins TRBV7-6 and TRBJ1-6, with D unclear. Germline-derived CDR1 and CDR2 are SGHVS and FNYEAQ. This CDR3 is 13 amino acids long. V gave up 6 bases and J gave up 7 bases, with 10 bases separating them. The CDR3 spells CASRSTVNSPLHF. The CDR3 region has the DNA TGTGCCAGCAGGTCAACAGTGAATTCACCCCTCCACTTT.

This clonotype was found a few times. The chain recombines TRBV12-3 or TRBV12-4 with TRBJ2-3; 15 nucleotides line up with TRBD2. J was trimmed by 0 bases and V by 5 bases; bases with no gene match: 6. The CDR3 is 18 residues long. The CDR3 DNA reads TGTGCCAGCAGTCCTGGACTAGCGGGGGGGCCAAGCACAGATACGCAGTATTTT. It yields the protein CASSPGLAGGPSTDTQYF.

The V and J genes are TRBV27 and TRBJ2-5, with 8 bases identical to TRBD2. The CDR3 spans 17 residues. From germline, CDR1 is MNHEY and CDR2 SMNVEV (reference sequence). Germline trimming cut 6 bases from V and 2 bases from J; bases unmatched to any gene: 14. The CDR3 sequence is CASSPTGGGRLQETQYF. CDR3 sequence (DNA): TGTGCCAGCAGCCCCACTGGCGGGGGGCGGCTACAAGAGACCCAGTACTTC.

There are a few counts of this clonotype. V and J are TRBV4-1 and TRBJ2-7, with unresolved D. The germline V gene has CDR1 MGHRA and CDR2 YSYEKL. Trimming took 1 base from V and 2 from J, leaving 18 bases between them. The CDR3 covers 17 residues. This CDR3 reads CASSQGPRTFSPYEQYF. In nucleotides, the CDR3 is TGCGCCAGCAGCCAAGGGCCCCGAACCTTTTCCCCCTACGAGCAGTACTTC.

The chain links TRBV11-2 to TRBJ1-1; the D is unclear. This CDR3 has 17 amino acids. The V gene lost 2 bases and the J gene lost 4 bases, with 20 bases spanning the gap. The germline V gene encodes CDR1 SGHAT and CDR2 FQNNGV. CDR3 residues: CASSLWEGFGRTTEAFF. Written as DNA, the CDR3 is TGTGCCAGCAGCTTATGGGAGGGATTTGGGAGGACCACTGAAGCTTTCTTT.

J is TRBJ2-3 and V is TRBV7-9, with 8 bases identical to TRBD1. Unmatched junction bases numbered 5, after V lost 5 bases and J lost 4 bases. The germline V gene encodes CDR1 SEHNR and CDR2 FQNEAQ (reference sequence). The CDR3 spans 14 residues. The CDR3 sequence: CASSQGARADTQYF. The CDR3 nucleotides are TGTGCCAGCAGCCAGGGGGCTAGGGCAGATACGCAGTATTTT.

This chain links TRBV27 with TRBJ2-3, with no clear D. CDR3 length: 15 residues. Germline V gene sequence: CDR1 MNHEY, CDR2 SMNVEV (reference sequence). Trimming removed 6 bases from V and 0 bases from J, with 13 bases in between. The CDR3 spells CASSHGTISTDTQYF. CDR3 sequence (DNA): TGTGCCAGCAGCCATGGTACCATTAGCACAGATACGCAGTATTTT.

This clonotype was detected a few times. CDR3 sequence reads: CASSLWDMNTEAFF. CDR3 DNA: TGTGCCAGCAGCTTGTGGGATATGAACACTGAAGCTTTCTTT. V is TRBV5-5 and J is TRBJ1-1; D ambiguous. Per germline, CDR1 SGHKS and CDR2 YYEKEE (reference sequence). The CDR3 runs 14 residues. The ends were cut back, 1 base at V and 0 bases at J, with 7 bases in the middle.